The 22 T cell receptor beta chains presented below share a single source sample, sequenced in a study of cytomegalovirus exposure and HLA in healthy donors. PCR involved 60 Vbeta and 13 Jbeta primers. The protocol was immunoSEQ multiplex PCR, while the TCRdb copy is restricted to in-frame clones and leaves out a portion. This sample has more than 200,000 clones, with around 64% found just once. The sample consisted of PBMCs. These receptor sequences come from a man aged 40-50 years in good health and CMV-seropositive.

DNA for the CDR3: TGTGCCAGCTCCTTAGACTATCATAGCAATCAGCCCCAGCATTTT. Its protein product is CASSLDYHSNQPQHF. This chain uses TRBV5-6 with TRBJ1-5; D is undetermined. V lost 7 bases to trimming and J lost 0 bases, with 14 bases between them. Germline V gene lookup returns CDR1 SGHDT and CDR2 YYEEEE. CDR3 length: 15 amino acids.

This clone was observed a handful of times. This sequence joins TRBV19 and TRBJ1-2; 9 bases agree with TRBD1. Germline V lookup: CDR1 LNHDA, CDR2 SQIVND (reference sequence). The ends lost 6 bases at V and 3 bases at J; junction bases unmatched: 8. This CDR3 contains 15 residues. CDR3 nucleotide sequence: TGTGCCAGTAGCCGACCGGACAGGGGAGACTATGGCTACACCTTC. Its protein product is CASSRPDRGDYGYTF.

This clone came up a few times. The J gene is TRBJ2-1, the V gene TRBV5-1; 8 bases match TRBD2. CDR3 length: 13 amino acids. Looked up from germline, CDR1 is SGHRS and CDR2 is YFSETQ. Trimming took 6 bases from V and 6 from J; bases not matched to a gene: 5. CDR3 in amino acids: CASNSGTGNEQFF. CDR3 coding DNA: TGCGCCAGCAATAGCGGGACGGGCAATGAGCAGTTCTTC.

This clone was seen only once. This chain uses TRBV2 with TRBJ2-5; D may be TRBD1 (6 bases). The J call may be in error: the DNA end matches TRBJ2-7 better. CDR3 length: 13 residues. CDR1 and CDR2 (germline): SNHLY, FYNNEI. CDR3 nucleotides: TGTGCCAATCAGGGGCAGTACTCCTACGAGCAGTACTTC. Its translation: CANQGQYSYEQYF.

This clone has a handful of counts. V and J are TRBV10-3 and TRBJ2-3; 7 bases agree with TRBD2. The J segment lost 5 bases and the V segment lost 3 bases, leaving 11 bases of the junction unmatched. The CDR3 has 16 amino acids. In germline, CDR1 is ENHRY, CDR2 SYGVKD. Here the CDR3 DNA reads TGTGCCATCAGTGATCCGTCACCTAGCGGTGTAGATACGCAGTATTTT. This encodes CAISDPSPSGVDTQYF.

The chain joins TRBV12-5 to TRBJ1-5; D is possibly TRBD1 (5 bases). The CDR3 totals 13 residues. Trimming removed 5 bases at V and 9 bases at J, with 14 bases between. Germline loops: CDR1 LGHNT, CDR2 FRNRAP. The CDR3 spells CASGQFWGGPQHF. The CDR3 DNA sequence: TGTGCTAGTGGTCAGTTCTGGGGGGGGCCCCAGCATTTT. Drawing the rest from reference TRBV12-5 and TRBJ1-5, the complete variable domain is DARVTQTPRHKVTEMGQEVTMRCQPILGHNTVFWYRQTMMQGLELLAYFRNRAPLDDSGMPKDRFSAEMPDATLATLKIQPSEPRDSAVYFCASGQFWGGPQHFGDGTRLSIL.

The chain is built from TRBV6-1 and TRBJ1-2; maybe TRBD1 (5 bases). V lost 1 base and J 7 bases, leaving 13 bases between the germline ends. The CDR3 covers 14 residues. In germline, CDR1 is MNHNS, CDR2 SASEGT. The CDR3 region is CASSEEVGVSGYTF. The CDR3 DNA reads TGTGCCAGCAGTGAAGAGGTAGGGGTCAGTGGCTACACCTTC.

The chain employs TRBV28 and TRBJ1-5; a weak D match, TRBD1 (5 bases). The CDR3 length is 15 residues. Germline V gene sequence: CDR1 MDHEN, CDR2 SYDVKM. V lost 6 bases and J 2 bases, leaving 14 bases between the germline ends. CDR3 sequence: CASSLGAGGNQPQHF. CDR3 bases: TGTGCCAGCAGCCTCGGGGCGGGGGGCAATCAGCCCCAGCATTTT.

The chain couples TRBV7-3 to TRBJ2-1; TRBD1 matches at 7 bases. The CDR3 extends over 15 amino acids. In germline, CDR1 is SGHTA, CDR2 FQGTGA. V dropped 2 bases and J dropped 7; count of bases not matched to a gene: 8. CDR3 nucleotides: TGTGCCAGCAGCTTAGGTTTGGGACAGAAAAATGAGCAGTTCTTC. Its translation is CASSLGLGQKNEQFF.

This chain links TRBV5-1 with TRBJ1-4; D perhaps matches TRBD1 (6 bases). Germline V gene sequence: CDR1 SGHRS, CDR2 YFSETQ. V dropped 1 base and J dropped 6 bases, with 13 bases sitting between them. CDR3 size: 15 residues. The DNA of the CDR3 is TGCGCCAGCAGCTTGTATGGGGGCTCGGATGAAAAACTGTTTTTT. This sequence encodes CASSLYGGSDEKLFF.

The chain carries TRBV28 and TRBJ2-7; 9 bases match TRBD1. V was clipped by 6 bases and J by 5 bases; unmatched bases: 11. The germline V gene encodes CDR1 MDHEN and CDR2 SYDVKM. This CDR3 has 15 residues. CDR3 sequence reads: CASRPPTGTGNEQYF. In DNA form, the CDR3 reads TGTGCCAGCAGACCCCCCACCGGGACAGGGAACGAGCAGTACTTC.

The chain joins TRBV29-1 to TRBJ2-1; no reliable D call. Between the trimmed V and J ends, which lost 3 bases and 6 bases, there was a span of 9 bases. This CDR3 comprises 12 residues. The germline CDR1 and CDR2 sequences are SQVTM and ANQGSEA. The chain's CDR3 is CSVDPGRNEQFF. CDR3 DNA sequence: TGCAGCGTTGACCCTGGCCGCAATGAGCAGTTCTTC.

The chain carries TRBV28 and TRBJ2-5; tentatively, D is TRBD2 (6 bases). The CDR3 runs to 15 residues. Germline V gene lookup returns CDR1 MDHEN and CDR2 SYDVKM. Trimming left V 6 bases short and J 2 bases short, with 16 bases between. CDR3 sequence: CASSPAGRSQETQYF. CDR3 DNA: TGTGCCAGCAGCCCTGCGGGACGGTCTCAAGAGACCCAGTACTTC.

The CDR3 bases are TGCGCCAGCCGGCAGGGACAGTACTATGGCTACACCTTC. Its protein product is CASRQGQYYGYTF. The chain recombines TRBV5-1 with TRBJ1-2; TRBD1 aligns across 7 bases. J lost 3 bases, V lost 7 bases, and 6 bases had no gene match. The germline gives CDR1 SGHRS, CDR2 YFSETQ. This CDR3 region has 13 residues. Full variable domain (outside the CDR3, taken from reference TRBV5-1 and TRBJ1-2): KAGVTQTPRYLIKTRGQQVTLSCSPISGHRSVSWYQQTPGQGLQFLFEYFSETQRNKGNFPGRFSGRQFSNSRSEMNVSTLELGDSALYLCASRQGQYYGYTFGSGTRLTVV.

V usage is TRBV27 and J usage is TRBJ2-7, with a weak D call TRBD1 (6 bases). The CDR3 contains 13 residues. The germline CDR1 and CDR2 sequences are MNHEY and SMNVEV (reference sequence). Trimming took 4 bases from V and 4 from J, leaving 11 bases between them. The CDR3 bases are TGTGCCAGCAGTTACTTACAGGGTTACGAGCAGTACTTC. Its protein is CASSYLQGYEQYF.

The sample holds one count of this clone. The CDR3 coding sequence is TGCGCCAGCAGCCAAGATTCCACCGGGGGGGTGAAGGAGACCCAGTACTTC. The encoded protein is CASSQDSTGGVKETQYF. The chain joins TRBV4-1 to TRBJ2-5; 8 bases are shared with TRBD2. V shed 0 bases and J 5 bases; nucleotides not matched to a gene: 11. The CDR3 is made up of 17 amino acids. CDR1 is MGHRA, CDR2 YSYEKL, per germline.

The rearrangement links TRBV28 to TRBJ1-6; 7 nucleotides agree with TRBD1. J lost 4 bases, V lost 5 bases, and 5 bases had no gene match. CDR3 size: 15 residues. From germline, CDR1 is MDHEN and CDR2 SYDVKM. CDR3 coding DNA: TGTGCCAGCAGTGTCCCGGGACAGTATAATTCACCCCTCCACTTT. This translates into CASSVPGQYNSPLHF.

The genes are TRBV18 and TRBJ2-7; a weak D match, TRBD1 (6 bases). Germline V gene sequence: CDR1 KGHSH, CDR2 LQKENI. The V end was cut by 3 bases, the J end by 3 bases, with 15 bases between. This CDR3 contains 15 residues. The DNA for the CDR3 is TGTGCCAGCTCACCTCCGACCCTACAGGGCTACGAGCAGTACTTC. Its translation is CASSPPTLQGYEQYF.

The chain employs TRBV28 and TRBJ2-7; TRBD2 agrees at 7 bases. V trimming: 6 bases; J trimming: 1 base; junction bases outside the gene matches: 12. CDR1 is MDHEN, CDR2 SYDVKM, per germline. CDR3 length: 16 amino acids. CDR3 residues: CASSPGGGVGSYEQYF. The CDR3 nucleotides are TGTGCCAGCAGCCCGGGGGGAGGCGTGGGGTCCTACGAGCAGTACTTC.

The chain carries TRBV2 and TRBJ1-1; a weak D match, TRBD1 (6 bases). CDR3 size: 13 residues. Germline CDR1 and CDR2: SNHLY and FYNNEI. V lost 7 bases and J lost 1, with 10 bases in between. CDR3 loop: CASNKDRNTEAFF. CDR3 sequence (DNA): TGTGCCAGCAACAAGGACAGGAACACTGAAGCTTTCTTT.

This sequence joins TRBV7-9 and TRBJ1-2, with 10 bases matching TRBD1. Unmatched junction bases numbered 3, after V lost 0 bases and J lost 8 bases. The CDR3 has 14 residues. Germline loops: CDR1 SEHNR, CDR2 FQNEAQ (reference sequence). CDR3 nucleotide sequence: TGTGCCAGCAGCTTAGCGGGACAGGGGTTGGGCTACACCTTC. Translated, it gives CASSLAGQGLGYTF.

The rearrangement links TRBV7-9 to TRBJ1-4, with D possibly being TRBD1 (6 bases). The V end was cut by 10 bases, the J end by 3 bases, with 15 bases between. This CDR3 comprises 14 residues. CDR1 SEHNR and CDR2 FQNEAQ come from the germline V gene (reference sequence). The CDR3 region is CATGQGRANEKLFF. As DNA, the CDR3 is TGTGCCACCGGGCAGGGGAGAGCTAATGAAAAACTGTTTTTT.